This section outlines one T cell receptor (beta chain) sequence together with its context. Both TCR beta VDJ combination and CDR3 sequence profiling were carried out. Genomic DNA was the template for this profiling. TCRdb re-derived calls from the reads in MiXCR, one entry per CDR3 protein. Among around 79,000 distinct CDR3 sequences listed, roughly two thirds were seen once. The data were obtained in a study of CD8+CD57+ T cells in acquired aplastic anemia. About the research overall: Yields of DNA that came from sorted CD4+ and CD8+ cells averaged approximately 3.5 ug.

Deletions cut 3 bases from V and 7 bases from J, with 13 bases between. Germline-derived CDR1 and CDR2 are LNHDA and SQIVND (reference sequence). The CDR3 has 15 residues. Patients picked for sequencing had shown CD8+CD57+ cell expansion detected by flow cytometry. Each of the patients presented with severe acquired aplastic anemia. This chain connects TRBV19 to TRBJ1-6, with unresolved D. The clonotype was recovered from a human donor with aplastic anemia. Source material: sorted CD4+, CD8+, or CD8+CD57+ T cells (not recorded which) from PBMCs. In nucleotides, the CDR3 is TGTGCCAGTAGTATGGAGGACCTCGCGAATTCACCCCTCCACTTT. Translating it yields CASSMEDLANSPLHF.